Listed below are T cell receptor beta chains from one sample, sequenced in a study of early T cells in non-severe SARS-CoV-2 infection. TCRdb recomputed calls from the 5' RACE reads with MiXCR, one row per CDR3 protein. The table has some 76,000 distinct CDR3 sequences, roughly a sixth seen once. The sample was whole blood. These receptors all come from an adult who was a healthcare worker with PCR-confirmed SARS-CoV-2 infection or an uninfected control (not recorded which). The CDR3 runs from the conserved cysteine through the conserved F or W. D genes are given only for firm matches. Not all rows give a size; the values are once, few, many and, for expanded clones, a class.

abundance	v_gene	d_gene	j_gene	CDR3nt	CDR3aa
NA	TRBV6-6	NA	TRBJ2-1	TGTGCCAGCAGTTATGAAAATCCAGGGATGAATGAGCAGTTCTTC	CASSYENPGMNEQFF
NA	TRBV7-9	NA	TRBJ1-3	TGTGCCAGCAGCTTAGCAGTCTCTGGAAACACCATATATTTT	CASSLAVSGNTIYF
NA	TRBV6-2/TRBV6-3	NA	TRBJ2-1	TGTGCCAGCAGTTACTCCTTAGTGGCGGGCGTCTACAATGAGCAGTTCTTC	CASSYSLVAGVYNEQFF
few	TRBV7-2	TRBD1	TRBJ2-2	TGTGCCAGCAGCTCAGGGGGTATAACCGGGGAGCTGTTTTTT	CASSSGGITGELFF
few	TRBV6-5	TRBD2	TRBJ2-7	TGTGCCAGCAGCCTGGTGTATGGGGGGGACGACGAGCAGTACTTC	CASSLVYGGDDEQYF
many	TRBV7-9	TRBD2	TRBJ2-1	TGTGCCAGCAGCAGATTCGGGGAGGGCCGGGATGAGCAGTTCTTC	CASSRFGEGRDEQFF
NA	TRBV18	NA	TRBJ1-5	TGTGCCAGCTCCCGTTCGGGGGGGCTTCAGCCCCAGCATTTT	CASSRSGGLQPQHF
NA	TRBV5-1	TRBD1	TRBJ1-2	TGCGCCAGCAGCTTGGCCGGGACAGGTCAGGTCCATGGCTACACCTTC	CASSLAGTGQVHGYTF
many	TRBV20-1	TRBD1	TRBJ2-7	TGCAGTGCCGCGAGGGTTGGCAGGGGGTACGAGCAGTACTTC	CSAARVGRGYEQYF
many	TRBV9	TRBD1	TRBJ2-3	TGTGCCAGCAGCGGCCGGGACAGGGGGCTCCCTAACACAGATACGCAGTATTTT	CASSGRDRGLPNTDTQYF
NA	TRBV5-1	NA	TRBJ2-1	TGCGCCAGCAGGTCTGCCGACTGGGATGAGCAGTTCTTC	CASRSADWDEQFF
NA	TRBV29-1	NA	TRBJ2-3	TGCAGCGTTCACACAGATACGCAGTATTTT	CSVHTDTQYF
NA	TRBV29-1	NA	TRBJ1-1	TGCAGCGTGGGGGGTGGCACTGAAGCTTTCTTT	CSVGGGTEAFF
NA	TRBV9	TRBD1	TRBJ2-3	TGTGCCAGCAGCATTAGGGGGCTCTCTAGCACAGATACGCAGTATTTT	CASSIRGLSSTDTQYF
many	TRBV7-4	NA	TRBJ2-7	TGTGCCAGCAGCTTAGAATGGTGCAGGGTCCACGAGCAGTACTTC	CASSLEWCRVHEQYF
NA	TRBV7-9	NA	TRBJ1-1	TGTGCCAGCAGCCCCGGGGTGATAACTGAAGCTTTCTTT	CASSPGVITEAFF
few	TRBV6-6	NA	TRBJ2-3	TGTGCCAGCGAGGGAAGGCTCACAGATACGCAGTATTTT	CASEGRLTDTQYF
few	TRBV11-3	NA	TRBJ2-3	TGTGCCAGCAGCTTGGTCGGGCCCAGCACAGATACGCAGTATTTT	CASSLVGPSTDTQYF
many	TRBV4-1	NA	TRBJ1-2	TGCGCCAGCAGCCAAGAGACAGGCGCTAACTATGGCTACACCTTC	CASSQETGANYGYTF
few	TRBV19	NA	TRBJ1-5	TGTGCCAGTACTCTAACAGGGACCTTGAATCAGCCCCAGCATTTT	CASTLTGTLNQPQHF
NA	TRBV5-1	NA	TRBJ2-7	TGCGCCAGCAGCCCGGATTTCGGCAACGAGCAGTACTTC	CASSPDFGNEQYF
few	TRBV10-2	NA	TRBJ2-1	TGCGCCAGCAGTCCCCACGGGGCCGGCTACAATGAGCAGTTCTTC	CASSPHGAGYNEQFF
NA	TRBV19	TRBD1	TRBJ2-3	TGTGCCAGTAGTATGGGACAGGGCACAGATACGCAGTATTTT	CASSMGQGTDTQYF
NA	TRBV29-1	TRBD1	TRBJ1-3	TGCAGCGTGGGATTACAGGGGGCGCCGGGAAACACCATATATTTT	CSVGLQGAPGNTIYF
few	TRBV29-1	NA	TRBJ2-3	TGCAGCGTTGAGGGGCAATCTAGCACAGATACGCAGTATTTT	CSVEGQSSTDTQYF
many	TRBV4-2	NA	TRBJ2-3	TGTGCCAGCAGCCAAGATCTTTGGGCAGGGCAAAAAGATACGCAGTATTTT	CASSQDLWAGQKDTQYF
NA	TRBV28	TRBD1	TRBJ1-1	TGTGCCAGCTCCTGGGAGGGGGCTAGGAACACTGAAGCTTTCTTT	CASSWEGARNTEAFF
few	TRBV2	NA	TRBJ2-1	TGTGCCAGCAGTGAAGCGCTTCCGGAGGGGACGAATCAGTTCTTC	CASSEALPEGTNQFF
NA	TRBV9	NA	TRBJ2-7	TGTGCCAGCAGCGTAGTGGGGTCCGGCTCCTACGAGCAGTACTTC	CASSVVGSGSYEQYF
few	TRBV4-3	NA	TRBJ1-1	TGCGCCAGCAGCCCGTCTTTGAGCCGGGCGAACACTGAAGCTTTCTTT	CASSPSLSRANTEAFF
many	TRBV29-1	TRBD1	TRBJ1-1	TGCAGCGGGGGGGACAGCTTGCGGACTGAAGCTTTCTTT	CSGGDSLRTEAFF
NA	TRBV29-1	NA	TRBJ1-2	TGCAGCGTCGTCGAGGGCTATGGCTACACCTTC	CSVVEGYGYTF
many	TRBV5-1	TRBD1	TRBJ2-7	TGCGCCAGCAGCGGCAGGGGGTCCTACGAGCAGTACTTC	CASSGRGSYEQYF
few	TRBV7-9	TRBD2	TRBJ2-7	TGTGCCAGCAGCCGAGGTAGCGGGCCTACCTACGAGCAGTACTTC	CASSRGSGPTYEQYF
many	TRBV9	NA	TRBJ2-3	TGTGCCAGCAGCGTAGAGTTTCAGGGAAGCACAGATACGCAGTATTTT	CASSVEFQGSTDTQYF
NA	TRBV3-1	TRBD1	TRBJ2-2	TGTGCCAGCAGCTTTGGGACAGCGAACACCGGGGAGCTGTTTTTT	CASSFGTANTGELFF
many	TRBV10-3	NA	TRBJ1-2	TGTGCCATCAGTGAGTCAGCGGGGGCGCGGGGCTACACCTTC	CAISESAGARGYTF
NA	TRBV9	TRBD1	TRBJ1-6	TGTGCCAGCAGCGTAGTTCAAGGGGGCGACTCACCCCTCCACTTT	CASSVVQGGDSPLHF
NA	TRBV28	NA	TRBJ2-7	TGTGCCAGCAGCGCAGCTCTAGCGAACGAGCAGTACTTC	CASSAALANEQYF
NA	TRBV4-2	NA	TRBJ2-3	TGTGCCAGCAGCCAAGATAGGCAGAGCACGCAGTATTTT	CASSQDRQSTQYF
few	TRBV20-1	TRBD1	TRBJ2-1	TGCAGTGCGAGGGACAGGGCCCACAATGAGCAGTTCTTC	CSARDRAHNEQFF
NA	TRBV25-1	NA	TRBJ1-2	TGTGCCAGCAGTGCCGGATGGGGCTACACCTTC	CASSAGWGYTF
few	TRBV28	NA	TRBJ2-3	TGTGCCAGCATACCTAACTACGGGGGCCGCACAGATACGCAGTATTTT	CASIPNYGGRTDTQYF
NA	TRBV7-3	NA	TRBJ2-3	TGTGCCAGCAGCCTGACAGTGACTACAGATACGCAGTATTTT	CASSLTVTTDTQYF
NA	TRBV7-7	NA	TRBJ2-5	TGTGCTAGCAGCTCCGACCCCACGGACGAGACCCAGTACTTC	CASSSDPTDETQYF
few	TRBV28	NA	TRBJ2-3	TGTGCCAGCAGGACCACGGGGGTTACGCAGTATTTT	CASRTTGVTQYF
few	TRBV2	NA	TRBJ1-1	TGTGCCAGCAGTGTCGGGGGGGACACTGAAGCTTTCTTT	CASSVGGDTEAFF
NA	TRBV29-1	TRBD2	TRBJ2-7	TGCAGCGTCGCCGGGACTAGCGGAGAAGGTTACGAGCAGTACTTC	CSVAGTSGEGYEQYF
many	TRBV18	TRBD1	TRBJ2-7	TGTGCCAGTTCCAACCGGGACAGGCCCTACGAGCAGTACTTC	CASSNRDRPYEQYF
few	TRBV20-1	NA	TRBJ2-7	TGCAGTGCTAGTAGTTTCGGCCGGGCCTACGAGCAGTACTTC	CSASSFGRAYEQYF
many	TRBV20-1	NA	TRBJ2-7	TGCAGTGCTACGGATCCCCACTCCTACGAGCAGTACTTC	CSATDPHSYEQYF
NA	TRBV7-9	TRBD1	TRBJ1-2	TGTGCCAGCAGCCAGGGCAGGGGACAGGCGAACTATGGCTACACCTTC	CASSQGRGQANYGYTF
many	TRBV7-9	NA	TRBJ1-1	TGTGCCATAGTTAATGGGGTTTTGAACACTGAAGCTTTCTTT	CAIVNGVLNTEAFF
NA	TRBV29-1	TRBD2	TRBJ2-1	TGCAGCGTGGGGACTAGCGGCAGCTCCTACAATGAGCAGTTCTTC	CSVGTSGSSYNEQFF
many	TRBV29-1	NA	TRBJ2-3	TGCAGCGTTACCAGGTCTAGCACAGATACGCAGTATTTT	CSVTRSSTDTQYF